This T cell receptor beta chain was retrieved from a study of T cells in localized non-small cell lung cancer. Study-wide points: Sequencing, confined to only one tumor region, leaves heterogeneity possible. Uninvolved adjacent lung showed peak T cell clonality, exceeding tumor. In adjacent lung appeared a median about 58 of the top 100 tumor clones.

This CDR3 has 14 amino acids. Germline CDR1 and CDR2: KGHSH and LQKENI. The trim removed 3 bases at V and 6 bases at J, leaving 5 bases unmatched. Notes on this clone: Its antigen is unidentified.

Measured with immunoSEQ multiplex PCR; TCRdb has only the in-frame clones, and not every one. The repertoire holds about 40,000 clones, with more than 85% as singletons. The material was peripheral blood, obtained before any cancer treatment. The V and J genes are TRBV18 and TRBJ1-2, with TRBD1 matching over 9 bases. The clonotype comes from a man aged 18-55 years with stage I lung adenocarcinoma. The CDR3 spells CASSPGQGKDGYTF. For the CDR3, the DNA is TGTGCCAGCTCACCGGGACAGGGCAAGGATGGCTACACCTTC. Complete variable domain (other parts from reference TRBV18 and TRBJ1-2): NAGVMQNPRHLVRRRGQEARLRCSPMKGHSHVYWYRQLPEEGLKFMVYLQKENIIDESGMPKERFSAEFPKEGPSILRIQQVVRGDSAAYFCASSPGQGKDGYTFGSGTRLTVV.